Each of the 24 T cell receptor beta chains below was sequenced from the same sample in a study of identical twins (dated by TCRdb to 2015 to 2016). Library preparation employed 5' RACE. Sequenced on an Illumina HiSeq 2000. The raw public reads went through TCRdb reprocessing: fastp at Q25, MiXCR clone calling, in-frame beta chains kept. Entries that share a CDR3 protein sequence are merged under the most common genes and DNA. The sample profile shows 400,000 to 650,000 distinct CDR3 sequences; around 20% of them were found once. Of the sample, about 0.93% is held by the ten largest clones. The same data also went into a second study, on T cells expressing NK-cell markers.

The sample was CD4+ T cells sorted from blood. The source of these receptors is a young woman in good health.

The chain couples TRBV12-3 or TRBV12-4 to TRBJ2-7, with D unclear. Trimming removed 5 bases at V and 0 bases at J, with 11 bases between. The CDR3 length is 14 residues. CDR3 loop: CASSRTASSYEQYF. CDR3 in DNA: TGTGCCAGCAGTCGGACCGCTAGCTCCTACGAGCAGTACTTC.

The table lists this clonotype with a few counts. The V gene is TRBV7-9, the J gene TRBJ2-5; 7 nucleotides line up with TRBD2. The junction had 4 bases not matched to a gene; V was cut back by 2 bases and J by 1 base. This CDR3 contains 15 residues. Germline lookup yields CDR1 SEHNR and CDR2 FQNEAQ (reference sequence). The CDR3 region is CASSLREGAQETQYF. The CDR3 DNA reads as TGTGCCAGCAGCTTAAGGGAGGGAGCCCAAGAGACCCAGTACTTC.

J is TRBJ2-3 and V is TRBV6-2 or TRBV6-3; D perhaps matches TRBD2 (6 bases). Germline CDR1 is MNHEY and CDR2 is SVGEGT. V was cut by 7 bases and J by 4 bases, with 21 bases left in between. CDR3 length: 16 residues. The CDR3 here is CASTQVGLPRADTQYF. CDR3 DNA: TGTGCCAGCACCCAAGTGGGACTTCCCCGGGCAGATACGCAGTATTTT.

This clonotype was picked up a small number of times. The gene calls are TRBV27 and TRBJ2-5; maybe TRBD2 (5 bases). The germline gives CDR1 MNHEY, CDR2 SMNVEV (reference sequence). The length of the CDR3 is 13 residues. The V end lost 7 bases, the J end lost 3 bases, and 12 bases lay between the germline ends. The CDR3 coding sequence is TGTGCCAGCAAAGGCGAGGGTAAAGAGACCCAGTACTTC. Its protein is CASKGEGKETQYF.

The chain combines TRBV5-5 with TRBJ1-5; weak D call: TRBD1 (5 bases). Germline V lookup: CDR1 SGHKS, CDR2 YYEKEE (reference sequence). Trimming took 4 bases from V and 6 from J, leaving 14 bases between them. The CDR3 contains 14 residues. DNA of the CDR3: TGTGCCAGCAGCACCTGGACATCCCCTCAGCCCCAGCATTTT. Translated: CASSTWTSPQPQHF.

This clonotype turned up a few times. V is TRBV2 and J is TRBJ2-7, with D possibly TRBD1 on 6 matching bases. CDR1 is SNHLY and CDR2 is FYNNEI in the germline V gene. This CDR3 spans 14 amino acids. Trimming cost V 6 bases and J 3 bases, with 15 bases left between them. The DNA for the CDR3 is TGTGCCAGCAGCCGGAGGACAGATAGCTACGAGCAGTACTTC. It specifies CASSRRTDSYEQYF.

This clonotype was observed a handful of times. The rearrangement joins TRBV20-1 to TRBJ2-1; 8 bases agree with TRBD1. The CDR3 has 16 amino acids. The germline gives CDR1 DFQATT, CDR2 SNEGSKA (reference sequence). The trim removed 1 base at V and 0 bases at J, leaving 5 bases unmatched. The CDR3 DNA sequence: TGCAGTGCTAGAGTCGGACAGGGAAGCTCCTACAATGAGCAGTTCTTC. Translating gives CSARVGQGSSYNEQFF.

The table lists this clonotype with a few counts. For the CDR3, the DNA is TGTGCCACCAGCAGAGAGGGTTACGAGCAGTACTTC. Translated, it gives CATSREGYEQYF. This sequence joins TRBV15 and TRBJ2-7; D not certain. Trimming cost V 0 bases and J 4 bases, with 4 bases left between them. The CDR3 is made up of 12 amino acids. Germline V gives CDR1 LNHNV, CDR2 YYDKDF (reference sequence). Filled out from reference TRBV15 and TRBJ2-7, the complete variable domain reads DAMVIQNPRYQVTQFGKPVTLSCSQTLNHNVMYWYQQKSSQAPKLLFHYYDKDFNNEADTPDNFQSRRPNTSFCFLDIRSPGLGDTAMYLCATSREGYEQYFGPGTRLTVT.

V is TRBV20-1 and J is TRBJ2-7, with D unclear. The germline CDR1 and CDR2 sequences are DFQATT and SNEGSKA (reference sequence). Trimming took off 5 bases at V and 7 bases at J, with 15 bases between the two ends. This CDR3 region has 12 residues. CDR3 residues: CSAGRSAREQYF. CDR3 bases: TGCAGTGCTGGGCGATCCGCGCGGGAGCAGTACTTC.

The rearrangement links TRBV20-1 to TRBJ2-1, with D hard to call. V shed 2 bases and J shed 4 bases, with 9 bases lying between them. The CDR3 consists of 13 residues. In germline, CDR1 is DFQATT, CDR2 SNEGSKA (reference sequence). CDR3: CSARKPGYNEQFF. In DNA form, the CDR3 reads TGCAGTGCTAGAAAGCCGGGTTACAATGAGCAGTTCTTC.

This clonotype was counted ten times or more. CDR3 protein: CASQTGNYGYTF. The CDR3 DNA follows: TGTGCCAGCCAGACAGGGAACTATGGCTACACCTTC. The J gene is TRBJ1-2, the V gene TRBV6-6; the match to TRBD1 covers 7 bases. Germline CDR1 reads MNHNY; CDR2 reads SVGAGI (reference sequence). The V and J ends lost 8 bases and 2 bases, in that order; junction bases with no gene match: 2. CDR3 size: 12 residues.

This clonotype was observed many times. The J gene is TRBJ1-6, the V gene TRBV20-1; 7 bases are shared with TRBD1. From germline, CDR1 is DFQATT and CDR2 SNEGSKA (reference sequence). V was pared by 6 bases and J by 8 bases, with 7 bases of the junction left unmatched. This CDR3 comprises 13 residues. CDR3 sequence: CSAQTGYDSPLHF. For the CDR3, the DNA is TGCAGTGCGCAGACAGGGTACGATTCACCCCTCCACTTT.

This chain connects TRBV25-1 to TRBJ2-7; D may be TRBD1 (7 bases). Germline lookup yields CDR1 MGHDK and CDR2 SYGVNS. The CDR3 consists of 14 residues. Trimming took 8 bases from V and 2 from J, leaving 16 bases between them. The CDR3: CASGGTDPTYEQYF. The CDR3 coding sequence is TGTGCCAGCGGGGGGACAGACCCGACCTACGAGCAGTACTTC.

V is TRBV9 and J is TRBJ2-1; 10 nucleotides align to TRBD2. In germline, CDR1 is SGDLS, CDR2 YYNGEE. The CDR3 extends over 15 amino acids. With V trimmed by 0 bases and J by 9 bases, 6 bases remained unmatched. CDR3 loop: CASSVATSGKSEQFF. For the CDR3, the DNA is TGTGCCAGCAGCGTAGCTACTAGCGGGAAATCTGAGCAGTTCTTC.

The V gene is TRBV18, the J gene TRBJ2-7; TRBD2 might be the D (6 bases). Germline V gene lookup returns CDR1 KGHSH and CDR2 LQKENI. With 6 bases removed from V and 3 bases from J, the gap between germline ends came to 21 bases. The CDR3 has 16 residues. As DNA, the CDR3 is TGTGCCAGCTCCCCATCCCCGGCTAGCGACTACTACGAGCAGTACTTC. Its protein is CASSPSPASDYYEQYF.

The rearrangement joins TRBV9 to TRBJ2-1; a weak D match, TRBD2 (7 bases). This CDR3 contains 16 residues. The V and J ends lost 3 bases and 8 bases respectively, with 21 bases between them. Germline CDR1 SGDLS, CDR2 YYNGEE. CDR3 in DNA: TGTGCCAGCAGCGGGTTGGAGGGGGGGCCTACCTATGAGCAGTTCTTC. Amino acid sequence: CASSGLEGGPTYEQFF.

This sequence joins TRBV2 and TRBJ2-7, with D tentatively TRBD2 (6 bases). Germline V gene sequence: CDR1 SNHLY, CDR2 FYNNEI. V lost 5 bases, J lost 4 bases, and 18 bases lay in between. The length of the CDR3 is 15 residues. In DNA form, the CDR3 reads TGTGCCAGCAGTCCCCGTTTTGGGGGGAGGTACGAGCAGTACTTC. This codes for CASSPRFGGRYEQYF. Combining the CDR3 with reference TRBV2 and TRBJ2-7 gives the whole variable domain EPEVTQTPSHQVTQMGQEVILRCVPISNHLYFYWYRQILGQKVEFLVSFYNNEISEKSEIFDDQFSVERPDGSNFTLKIRSTKLEDSAMYFCASSPRFGGRYEQYFGPGTRLTVT.

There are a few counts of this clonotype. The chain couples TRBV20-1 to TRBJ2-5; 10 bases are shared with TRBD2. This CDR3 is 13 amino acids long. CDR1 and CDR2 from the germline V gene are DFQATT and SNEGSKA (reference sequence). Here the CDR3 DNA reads TGCAGCGGCTCTAGCGGGAGCCTTGAGACCCAGTACTTC. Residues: CSGSSGSLETQYF.

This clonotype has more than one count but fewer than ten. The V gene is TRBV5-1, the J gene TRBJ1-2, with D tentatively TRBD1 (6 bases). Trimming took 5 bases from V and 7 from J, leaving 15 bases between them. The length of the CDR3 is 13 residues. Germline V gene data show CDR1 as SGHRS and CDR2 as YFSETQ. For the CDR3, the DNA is TGCGCCAGCAGAAGCGAGGGGGGGTCTGGCTACACCTTC. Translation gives CASRSEGGSGYTF.

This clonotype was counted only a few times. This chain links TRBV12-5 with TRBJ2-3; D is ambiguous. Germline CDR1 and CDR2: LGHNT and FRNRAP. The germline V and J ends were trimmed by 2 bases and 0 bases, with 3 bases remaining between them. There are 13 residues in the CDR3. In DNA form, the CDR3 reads TGTGCTAGTGGTTTGTGGAGCACAGATACGCAGTATTTT. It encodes CASGLWSTDTQYF.

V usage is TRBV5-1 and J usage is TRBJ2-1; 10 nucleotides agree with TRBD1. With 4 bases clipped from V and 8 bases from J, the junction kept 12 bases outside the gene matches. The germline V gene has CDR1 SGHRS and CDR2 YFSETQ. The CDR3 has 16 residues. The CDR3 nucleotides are TGCGCCAGCAGCGGGGCGGACAGGGGGAGTTTGTATGAGCAGTTCTTC. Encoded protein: CASSGADRGSLYEQFF.

CDR3 in amino acids: CASSPSVGVAIYNEQFF. The CDR3, as DNA: TGTGCCAGCAGCCCCAGCGTAGGGGTCGCGATCTACAATGAGCAGTTCTTC. The rearrangement links TRBV7-9 to TRBJ2-1; D is possibly TRBD1 (5 bases). Per the germline V gene, CDR1 is SEHNR and CDR2 is FQNEAQ (reference sequence). The CDR3 sequence is 17 residues long. Trimming stripped 5 bases from V and 3 bases from J, with 20 bases between. Full variable domain (outside the CDR3, taken from reference TRBV7-9 and TRBJ2-1): DTGVSQNPRHKITKRGQNVTFRCDPISEHNRLYWYRQTLGQGPEFLTYFQNEAQLEKSRLLSDRFSAERPKGSFSTLEIQRTEQGDSAMYLCASSPSVGVAIYNEQFFGPGTRLTVL.

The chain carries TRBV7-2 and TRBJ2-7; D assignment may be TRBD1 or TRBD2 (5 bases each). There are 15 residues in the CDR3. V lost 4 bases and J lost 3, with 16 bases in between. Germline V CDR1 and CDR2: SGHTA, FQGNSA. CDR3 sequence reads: CASSSLGTALYEQYF. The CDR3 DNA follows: TGTGCCAGCAGCTCGCTCGGGACGGCCCTCTACGAGCAGTACTTC.

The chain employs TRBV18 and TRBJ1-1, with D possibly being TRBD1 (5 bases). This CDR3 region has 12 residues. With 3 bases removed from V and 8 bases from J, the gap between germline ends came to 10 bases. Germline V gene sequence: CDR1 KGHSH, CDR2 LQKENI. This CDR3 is CASSPLTAEAFF. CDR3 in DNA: TGTGCCAGCTCACCGCTGACAGCGGAAGCTTTCTTT. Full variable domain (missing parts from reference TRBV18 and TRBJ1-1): NAGVMQNPRHLVRRRGQEARLRCSPMKGHSHVYWYRQLPEEGLKFMVYLQKENIIDESGMPKERFSAEFPKEGPSILRIQQVVRGDSAAYFCASSPLTAEAFFGQGTRLTVV.